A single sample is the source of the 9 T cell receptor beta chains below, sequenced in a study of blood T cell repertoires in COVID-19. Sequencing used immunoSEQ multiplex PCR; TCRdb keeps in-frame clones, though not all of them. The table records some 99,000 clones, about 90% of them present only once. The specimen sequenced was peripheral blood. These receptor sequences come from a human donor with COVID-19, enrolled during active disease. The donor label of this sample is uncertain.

The CDR3 protein is CASSLQTDRYHYEQYF. As DNA, the CDR3 is TGTGCCAGCAGCTTACAAACAGACAGGTACCACTACGAGCAGTACTTC. V gene TRBV7-6 combines with J gene TRBJ2-7; tentative D call: TRBD1 (6 bases). V lost 2 bases, J lost 3 bases, and 17 bases lay in between. From germline, CDR1 is SGHVS and CDR2 FNYEAQ. The CDR3 loop spans 16 amino acids.

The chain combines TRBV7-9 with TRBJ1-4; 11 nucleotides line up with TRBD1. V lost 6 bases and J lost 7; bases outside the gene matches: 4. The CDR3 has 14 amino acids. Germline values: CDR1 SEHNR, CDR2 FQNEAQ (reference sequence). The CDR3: CASRSDRGPEKLFF. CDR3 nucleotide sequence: TGTGCCAGCAGGTCGGACAGGGGGCCTGAAAAACTGTTTTTT.

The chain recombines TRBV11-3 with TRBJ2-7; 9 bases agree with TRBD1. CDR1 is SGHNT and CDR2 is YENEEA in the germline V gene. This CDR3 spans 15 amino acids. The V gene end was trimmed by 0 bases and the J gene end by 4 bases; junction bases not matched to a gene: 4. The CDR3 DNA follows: TGTGCCAGCAGCTTAGAGGGACAGGGAGAGTACGAGCAGTACTTC. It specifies CASSLEGQGEYEQYF.

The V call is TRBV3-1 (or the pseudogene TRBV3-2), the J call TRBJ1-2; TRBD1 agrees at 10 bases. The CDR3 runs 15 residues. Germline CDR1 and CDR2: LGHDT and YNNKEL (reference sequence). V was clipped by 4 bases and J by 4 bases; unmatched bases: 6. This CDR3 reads CASSPDRGNSYGYTF. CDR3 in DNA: TGTGCCAGCAGCCCGGACAGGGGGAACTCCTATGGCTACACCTTC.

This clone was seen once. The CDR3 nucleotides are TGTGCCAGCAGCTTGGGGACAGGGGCGTCAGAGACCCAGTACTTC. It yields the protein CASSLGTGASETQYF. The V call is TRBV5-5, the J call TRBJ2-5; 9 positions agree with TRBD1. This CDR3 comprises 15 residues. Germline trimming cut 0 bases from V and 4 bases from J; bases unmatched to any gene: 4. CDR1 is SGHKS and CDR2 is YYEKEE in the germline V gene (reference sequence).

CDR3 sequence (DNA): TGTGCCAGCCCAACAACAGAACTCCCACCGGCTAATGAAAAACTGTTTTTT. Residues: CASPTTELPPANEKLFF. J is TRBJ1-4 and V is TRBV21-1; the table assigns TRBD1, which was not confirmed against the DNA. TRBV21-1 is a known pseudogene. CDR3 length: 17 amino acids.

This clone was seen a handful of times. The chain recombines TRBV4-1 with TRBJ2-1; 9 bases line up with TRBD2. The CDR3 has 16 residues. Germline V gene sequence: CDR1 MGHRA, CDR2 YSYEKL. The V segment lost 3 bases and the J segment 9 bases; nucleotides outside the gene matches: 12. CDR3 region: CASSQAQTSGTSEQFF. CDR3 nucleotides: TGCGCCAGCAGCCAGGCCCAGACTAGCGGAACGAGTGAGCAGTTCTTC.

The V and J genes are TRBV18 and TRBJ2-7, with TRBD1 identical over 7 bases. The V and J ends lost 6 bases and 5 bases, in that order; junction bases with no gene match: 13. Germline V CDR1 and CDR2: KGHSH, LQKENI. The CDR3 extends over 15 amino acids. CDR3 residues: CASSQNPTGTDEQYF. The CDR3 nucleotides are TGTGCCAGCTCCCAAAACCCGACAGGGACGGACGAGCAGTACTTC.

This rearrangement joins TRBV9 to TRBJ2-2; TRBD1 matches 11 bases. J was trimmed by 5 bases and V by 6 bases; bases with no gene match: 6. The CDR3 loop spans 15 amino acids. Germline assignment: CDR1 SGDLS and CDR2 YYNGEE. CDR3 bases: TGTGCCAGCAAAGGACAGGGGGCGCTTACCGGGGAGCTGTTTTTT. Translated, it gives CASKGQGALTGELFF.